The clone carrying this T cell receptor (beta chain) was picked up many times. TCR beta CDR3 sequences were amplified from RNA transcripts. A first-round RT-PCR of the TCR CDR3 used the HTBI primer set. TCRdb used MiXCR to reprocess the multiplex PCR reads, holding one entry per CDR3 protein. The profile shows about 380,000 distinct CDR3 sequences, approximately 13% of them singletons. This entry is derived from a study of T cells in Graves' hyperthyroidism and ophthalmopathy. The wider study: Peripheral blood specimens were obtained at initial diagnosis, prior to any treatment.

Those with hyperthyroidism were 18 to 65 years old, newly diagnosed, and ill for under 2 months. Clinicians diagnosed patients from clinical symptoms, serum thyroxine and TRAb, thyroid ultrasound and orbital computed tomography. Each 10 ml fresh peripheral blood draw supplied the PBMCs. Trimming pared 4 bases from V and 10 bases from J, leaving 13 bases between. The V gene's germline CDR1 is MNHEY and CDR2 SMNVEV (reference sequence). The CDR3 is made up of 12 amino acids. The chain has TRBV27 and TRBJ1-1; D possibly corresponds to TRBD1 (6 bases). Sequencing was done on a sample of blood. The clonotype comes from a man aged 25-45 years with Graves' hyperthyroidism that later progressed to Graves' ophthalmopathy. The CDR3 loop reads CASSSPGTLAFF. The CDR3 DNA reads TGTGCCAGCAGTTCCCCCGGGACACTAGCTTTCTTT.